This TCR beta chain was documented in a study of blood T cell repertoires in COVID-19 (TCRdb year 2020). In the study overall: Collaborator samples came from the United States, Italy and Spain and covered acute and convalescent phases of COVID-19. The material from the prospective study consisted of cDNA or gDNA derived from T cells, B-cell-depleted T cells, or PBMCs. Deeply sampled blood TCRbeta repertoires from subjects exposed to, actively infected with, or recovered from COVID-19 were included in the dataset. The repertoires were released in a freely available public database intended as a resource for research on the immune response to SARS-CoV-2. Samples were obtained from the ongoing ImmuneRACE study (first 160 participants) and from 1,000 to 1,500 subjects provided by 6 global collaborators. A de-identified subject ID, COVID-19 status, age in years and sex were almost always included in the sample metadata. Where available, HLA class I and class II types were obtained from metadata supplied by the sample provider rather than from assay-based typing.

The CDR3 measures 14 amino acids from cysteine to phenylalanine. The only DNA kept is the CDR3, 42 bases in frame from the first base. At the junction V is shortened by 5 bases and J by 2 bases; bases outside the gene matches: 5. The germline V gene supplies CDR1 MNHEY and CDR2 SVGAGI. To note about this clone: This receptor's antigen is unknown. No base qualities exist here, and no much larger clone lies one base off it.

TCRbeta CDR3 regions were amplified from genomic DNA using the immunoSEQ Assay, a bias-controlled multiplex PCR. Turning to the authors' computational methods: Within the assay, amplification of reference gene primers was used to estimate how many nucleated cells each sample contained. To quantify the absolute abundance of each unique TCRbeta CDR3 rearrangement, sequence reads were collapsed and filtered. Productive Simpson clonality was computed per sample as the square root of Simpson's diversity index over productive rearrangements. Entries here come from immuneACCESS through TCRdb and include only in-frame sequences with V and J called. Some clones fail to appear in such tables; in the studies checked, an unresolved V gene covers under half of the shortfall, and the cause of the remainder is unknown. V and J calls and clone size are copied from that table; D and trimming were computed from the DNA. This sample is represented by 130,000 to 150,000 clones; less than 90% of them were singletons. The top ten constitute around 5.4% of the sample.

Overall study outcomes, separate from this receptor: Clinical and demographic metadata were provided uncurated, with the amount varying by source and participant.

In the prospective study, participants were roughly 18 to 100 years old, resided in approximately 22 geographic areas of the United States, and were enrolled through a virtual design. In the prospective study, cohorts were assigned on the basis of participant-reported clinical history obtained from a screening survey and a study questionnaire. Exposed participants had been in contact with someone with a PCR-confirmed or clinician-diagnosed COVID-19 case within 2 weeks of study entry. Each participant in the prospective study had whole blood, serum and a nasopharyngeal or oropharyngeal swab collected by mobile phlebotomists. Over an approximately two-month period, participants in the prospective study had the option of providing additional blood draws and questionnaires. Before DNA extraction, prospective study blood samples were shipped either frozen or at room temperature.

This receptor was taken from a woman in her forties or fifties who had been exposed to COVID-19. Sample: PBMCs or T cells enriched from blood (not recorded which). The chain links TRBV6-5 with TRBJ1-1, and 7 bases in between align with TRBD1. Here the CDR3 is given as CASSRQGANTEAFF. The nucleotide sequence is TGTGCCAGCAGTCGACAGGGTGCCAACACTGAAGCTTTCTTT.